Following are 4 T cell receptor beta chains from one sample sequenced in a study of cytomegalovirus exposure and HLA in healthy donors. Sequencing was performed with immunoSEQ multiplex PCR; in TCRdb, only in-frame clones are kept and a portion is missing. The table includes approximately 200,000 clones, roughly 88% detected once. Sequenced: PBMCs. The origin of the receptors is a woman aged 25 to 39 in good health and CMV-seropositive.

This chain uses TRBV13 with TRBJ2-7; 7 nucleotides line up with TRBD1. V shed 5 bases, J shed 5 bases, and the junction held 6 bases outside the gene matches. CDR1 and CDR2 (germline): PRHDT, FYEKMQ (reference sequence). The CDR3 extends over 13 amino acids. The CDR3 DNA reads as TGTGCCAGCAGCGCCGGGACAGAGAACGAGCAGTACTTC. Its translation is CASSAGTENEQYF.

The table lists this clone with a count of one. V usage is TRBV19 and J usage is TRBJ2-7; 9 bases line up with TRBD1. The germline gives CDR1 LNHDA, CDR2 SQIVND (reference sequence). The CDR3 has 13 residues. V gave up 5 bases and J gave up 5 bases; unmatched junction bases: 4. CDR3 in amino acids: CASSDRGRNEQYF. The CDR3 DNA reads as TGTGCCAGTAGTGACAGGGGGAGGAACGAGCAGTACTTC. The complete variable domain, with remaining parts taken from reference TRBV19 and TRBJ2-7, reads DGGITQSPKYLFRKEGQNVTLSCEQNLNHDAMYWYRQDPGQGLRLIYYSQIVNDFQKGDIAEGYSVSREKKESFPLTVTSAQKNPTAFYLCASSDRGRNEQYFGPGTRLTVT.

In DNA form, the CDR3 reads TGTGCCAGCAGTGAAACTCGCGGGGGTTACAATGAGCAGTTCTTC. Translated: CASSETRGGYNEQFF. The V gene is TRBV2, the J gene TRBJ2-1, with TRBD2 matching over 7 bases. Germline values: CDR1 SNHLY, CDR2 FYNNEI. CDR3 size: 15 residues. V lost 2 bases, J lost 4 bases, and 5 bases stayed unmatched.

The gene calls are TRBV2 and TRBJ2-2, with no clear D. V lost 6 bases and J lost 4, with 15 bases in between. Germline V gene lookup returns CDR1 SNHLY and CDR2 FYNNEI. The CDR3 contains 15 residues. DNA for the CDR3: TGTGCCAGCAGAATGGGTCTGTCGGGCACCGGGGAGCTGTTTTTT. This codes for CASRMGLSGTGELFF.